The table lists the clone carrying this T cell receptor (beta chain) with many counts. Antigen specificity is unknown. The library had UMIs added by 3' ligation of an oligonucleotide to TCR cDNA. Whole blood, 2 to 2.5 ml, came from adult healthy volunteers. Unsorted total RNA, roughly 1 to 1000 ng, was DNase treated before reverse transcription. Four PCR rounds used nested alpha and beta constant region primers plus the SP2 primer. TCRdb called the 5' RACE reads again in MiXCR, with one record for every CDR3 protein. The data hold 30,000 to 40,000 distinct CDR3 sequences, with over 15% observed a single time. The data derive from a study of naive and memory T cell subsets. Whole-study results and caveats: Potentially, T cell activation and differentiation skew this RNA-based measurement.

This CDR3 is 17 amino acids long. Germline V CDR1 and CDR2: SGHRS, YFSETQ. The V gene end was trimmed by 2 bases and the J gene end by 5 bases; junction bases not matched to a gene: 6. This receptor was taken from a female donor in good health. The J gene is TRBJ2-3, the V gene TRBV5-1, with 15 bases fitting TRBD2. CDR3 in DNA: TGCGCCAGCAGCTTCGGACTAGCGGGGGGGCCTCAAGATACGCAGTATTTT. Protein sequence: CASSFGLAGGPQDTQYF.